The sequence of this TCR beta chain was determined in a study of neoadjuvant anti-PD-1 for oral cavity cancer. Germline lookup yields CDR1 SNHLY and CDR2 FYNNEI. V was clipped by 1 base and J by 4 bases, with 11 bases between them. The length of the CDR3 is 14 residues. Time point meaning: after neoadjuvant nivolumab, at surgical resection. The repertoire was sequenced with immunoSEQ multiplex PCR; TCRdb's copy has only in-frame clones and lacks some. This table has fewer than 90,000 clones, about 85% appearing once. The chain employs TRBV2 and TRBJ2-7; no clear D gene. Sequenced here: PBMCs, sampled after nivolumab (anti-PD-1) treatment. The TCR comes from a person between 40 and 85 years old with oral cavity squamous cell carcinoma. This chain's CDR3 is CASSEGRGIYEQYF. The CDR3 DNA follows: TGTGCCAGCAGTGAAGGAAGAGGAATTTACGAGCAGTACTTC.